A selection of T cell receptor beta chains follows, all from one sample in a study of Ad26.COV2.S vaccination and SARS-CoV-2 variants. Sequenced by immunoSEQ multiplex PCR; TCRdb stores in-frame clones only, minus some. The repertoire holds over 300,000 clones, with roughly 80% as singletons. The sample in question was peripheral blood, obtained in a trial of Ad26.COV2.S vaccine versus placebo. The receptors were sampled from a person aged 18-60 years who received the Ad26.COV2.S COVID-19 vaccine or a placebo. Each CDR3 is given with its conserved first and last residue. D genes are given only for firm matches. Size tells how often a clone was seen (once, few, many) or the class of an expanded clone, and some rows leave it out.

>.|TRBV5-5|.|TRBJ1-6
TGTGCCAGCAGCTTGGTGCAGACAAATTCACCCCTCCACTTT
CASSLVQTNSPLHF
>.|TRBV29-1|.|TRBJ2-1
TGCAGCGTTGAAGACACGGATACCTACAATGAGCAGTTCTTC
CSVEDTDTYNEQFF
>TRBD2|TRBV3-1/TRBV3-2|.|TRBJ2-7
TGTGCCAGCAGCCAAGGACTAGCGGAATCCTACGAGCAGTACTTC
CASSQGLAESYEQYF
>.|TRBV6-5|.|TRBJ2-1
TGTGCCAGCAGTCGGGGTTACAATGAGCAGTTCTTC
CASSRGYNEQFF
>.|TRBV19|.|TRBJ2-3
TGTGCCAGTAGTATAGCGGGGGCAGATACGCAGTATTTT
CASSIAGADTQYF
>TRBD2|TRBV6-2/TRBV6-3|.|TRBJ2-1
TGTGCCAGCAGTTACTCTAGGGCGGGAGGGGACCTCAATGAGCAGTTCTTC
CASSYSRAGGDLNEQFF
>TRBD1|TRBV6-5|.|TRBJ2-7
TGTGCCAGCAGTTACTCGATCGGGACAGCCTCCTACGAGCAGTACTTC
CASSYSIGTASYEQYF
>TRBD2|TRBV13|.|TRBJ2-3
TGTGCCAGCAGCTTACCGGGAGGGCCACATACGCAGTATTTT
CASSLPGGPHTQYF
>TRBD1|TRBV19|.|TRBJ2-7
TGTGCCAGTAGCCTCCCCGGGACAGGGTCCTACGAGCAGTACTTC
CASSLPGTGSYEQYF
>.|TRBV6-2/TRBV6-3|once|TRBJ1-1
TGTGCCAGCAGCTTCCCAATGGGGGGCACTGAAGCTTTCTTT
CASSFPMGGTEAFF
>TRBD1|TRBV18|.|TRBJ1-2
TGTGCCAGCTCACCCGGCAGGGGGCTGGAGGGCTACACCTTC
CASSPGRGLEGYTF
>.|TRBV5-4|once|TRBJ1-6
TGTGCCAGCAACAGGGACGTCTCCAATTCACCCCTCCACTTT
CASNRDVSNSPLHF
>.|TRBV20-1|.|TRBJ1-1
TGCACCCCCGGGAACACTGAAGCTTTCTTT
CTPGNTEAFF
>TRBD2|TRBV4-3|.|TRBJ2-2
TGCGCCAGCAGCCCGCACCCGGGGGGTTGGAACACCGGGGAGCTGTTTTTT
CASSPHPGGWNTGELFF
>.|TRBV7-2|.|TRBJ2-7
TGTGCCAGCAAGGAGGGGCCAGGGGGAATCTACGAGCAGTACTTC
CASKEGPGGIYEQYF
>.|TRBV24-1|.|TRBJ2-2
TGTGCCACCAGTGATCATCGGGGAACGAACACCGGGGAGCTGTTTTTT
CATSDHRGTNTGELFF
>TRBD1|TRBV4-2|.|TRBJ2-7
TGTGCCAGCAGCCACCCGGGACAGGGGGAGGGGGAGCAGTACTTC
CASSHPGQGEGEQYF
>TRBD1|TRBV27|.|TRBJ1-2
TGTGCCAGCAGTTTCTCATCAGGGGGGGTTAACTATGGCTACACCTTC
CASSFSSGGVNYGYTF
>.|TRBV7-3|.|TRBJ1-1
TGTGCCAGCAGCCAAGGGTACCAGAACACTGAAGCTTTCTTT
CASSQGYQNTEAFF
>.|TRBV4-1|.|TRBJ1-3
TGCGCCAGCAGCCAGCCCGGGCCCGCGGTAGATTTT
CASSQPGPAVDF
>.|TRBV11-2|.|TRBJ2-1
TGTGCCAGCAGCGGAACAGGGAATGAGCAGTTCTTC
CASSGTGNEQFF
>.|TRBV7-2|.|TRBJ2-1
TGTGCCAGCAGCTTAGGGGGAGGGGGATACAATGAGCAGTTCTTC
CASSLGGGGYNEQFF
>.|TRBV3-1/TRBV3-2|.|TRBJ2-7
TGTGCCAGCAGCCAAGAGGGCGCGAGGCAGTACTTC
CASSQEGARQYF
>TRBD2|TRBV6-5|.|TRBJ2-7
TGTGCCAGCAAACCAGGACTAGCGAACAACGAGCAGTACTTC
CASKPGLANNEQYF
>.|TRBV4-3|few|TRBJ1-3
TGCGCCAGCAGCCAAGTTGGGGAAAACACCATATATTTT
CASSQVGENTIYF
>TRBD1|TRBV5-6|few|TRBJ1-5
TGTGCCAGCAGCGCGGGAGGGGGCTTCCAGCCCCAGCATTTT
CASSAGGGFQPQHF
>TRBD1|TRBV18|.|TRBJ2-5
TGTGCCAGCTCAGACAACAGGGGAGAGACCCAGTACTTC
CASSDNRGETQYF
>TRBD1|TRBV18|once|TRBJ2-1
TGTGCCAGCTCACCTCAGCTGAAGGGACAGGCCTACAATGAGCAGTTCTTC
CASSPQLKGQAYNEQFF
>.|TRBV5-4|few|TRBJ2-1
TGTGCCAGCAGCTTAAGACCCTACAATGAGCAGTTCTTC
CASSLRPYNEQFF
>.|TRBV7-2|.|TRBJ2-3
TGTGCCAGCAGCCCGGGCGTTACTAGCACAGATACGCAGTATTTT
CASSPGVTSTDTQYF
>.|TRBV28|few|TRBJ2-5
TGTGCCAGCAGTGTCAGGGGTGGAGGGCCGGAGACCCAGTACTTC
CASSVRGGGPETQYF
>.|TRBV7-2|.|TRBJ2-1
TGTGCCAGCAGCTTGCGACAGTACAATGAGCAGTTCTTC
CASSLRQYNEQFF
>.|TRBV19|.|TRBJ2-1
TGTGCCGCGTCCAGGGGCAGCTACAATGAGCAGTTCTTC
CAASRGSYNEQFF
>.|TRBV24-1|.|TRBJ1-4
TGTGCCACCAGTGATGGGTCGGCGGATGAAAAACTGTTTTTT
CATSDGSADEKLFF
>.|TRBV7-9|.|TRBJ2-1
TGTGCCAGCAGCCCACCCCCTAGGGGCCCCGAGCAGTTCTTC
CASSPPPRGPEQFF
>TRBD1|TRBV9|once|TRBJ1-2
TGTGCCAGCAGAAACCTCCTAACTGGAGGGGGCGTAGGTGGCTACACCTTC
CASRNLLTGGGVGGYTF
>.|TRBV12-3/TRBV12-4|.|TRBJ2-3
TGTGCCAGCAGTAGACTAGTGGCGGCGCAGTATTTT
CASSRLVAAQYF
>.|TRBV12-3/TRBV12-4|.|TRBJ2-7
TGTGCCAGCAGTTTATCAGGGATCAACGAGCAGTACTTC
CASSLSGINEQYF
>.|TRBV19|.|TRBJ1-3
TGTGCCAGTAGGAGGGGGGTAGACACCATATATTTT
CASRRGVDTIYF
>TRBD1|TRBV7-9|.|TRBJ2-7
TGTGCCAGCAGCCCTACGCGACAGGGGAACGAGCAGTACTTC
CASSPTRQGNEQYF
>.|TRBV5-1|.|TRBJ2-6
TGCGCCAGCAGCTTGACAGCGTCTGGGGCCAACGTCCTGACTTTC
CASSLTASGANVLTF
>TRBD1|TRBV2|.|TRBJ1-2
TGTGCCAGCAGTGAAGCGCTTGACAGGGGGATTTGGGGCTACACCTTC
CASSEALDRGIWGYTF
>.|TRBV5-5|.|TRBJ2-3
TGTGCCAGCAGCTCTTCCATATCCACAGATACGCAGTATTTT
CASSSSISTDTQYF
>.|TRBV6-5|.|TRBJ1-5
TGTGCCAGCAAACCGGGACAATGGGACGGGCCCCAGCATTTT
CASKPGQWDGPQHF
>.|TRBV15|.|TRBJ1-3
TGTGCCACCAGCAGAGAGTCCAGAGAAAACACCATATATTTT
CATSRESRENTIYF
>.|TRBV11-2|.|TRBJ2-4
TGTGCCAGCAGCCACCCCGACTGGCCGATTCAGTACTTC
CASSHPDWPIQYF
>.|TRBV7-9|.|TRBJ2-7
TGTGCCAGCAGCTTAGCCGGGAACTCCTACGAGCAGTACTTC
CASSLAGNSYEQYF
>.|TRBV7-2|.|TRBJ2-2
TGTGCCAGCAGCGTCGTGGGACAGAACACCGGGGAGCTGTTTTTT
CASSVVGQNTGELFF
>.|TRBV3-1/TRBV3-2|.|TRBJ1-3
TGTGCCAGCAGCCATTTGGGGACTCTTACTGGAAACACCATATATTTT
CASSHLGTLTGNTIYF
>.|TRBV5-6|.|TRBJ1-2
TGTGCCAGCAGCTTTGACGGCTCTAACTATGGCTACACCTTC
CASSFDGSNYGYTF
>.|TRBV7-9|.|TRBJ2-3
TGTGCCAGCAGCCCGGGCCCCTACGAAGATACGCAGTATTTT
CASSPGPYEDTQYF
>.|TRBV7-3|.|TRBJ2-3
TGTGCCAGCAGCTTAAACGGGCGAAACACAGATACGCAGTATTTT
CASSLNGRNTDTQYF